This T cell receptor (beta chain) was identified in a study of radiation and T cells in renal cell carcinoma. Study results and caveats: From baseline, blood top tumor clonotypes peaked at 2 weeks post-radiation.

Time point defined: blood 2 weeks post-SBRT. Indicated treatment: 15 Gy SBRT to primary tumor, nephrectomy 4 weeks later. Blood was sampled at baseline, 2 weeks and 4 weeks after SBRT. Germline lookup yields CDR1 MNHEY and CDR2 SVGAGI. V trimming: 6 bases; J trimming: 5 bases; junction bases outside the gene matches: 5. The CDR3 runs to 14 residues. Comment on this clone: Its target is unknown.

The repertoire was sequenced with immunoSEQ multiplex PCR; TCRdb's copy has only in-frame clones and lacks some. The sample lists 100,000 to 150,000 clones, roughly four fifths occurring once. The chain couples TRBV6-5 to TRBJ2-7, with TRBD2 identical over 12 bases. The starting material was blood, obtained from a patient whose treatment included radiotherapy and nephrectomy. The TCR sequence derives from a man aged 45 to 65 with renal cell carcinoma. CDR3 in amino acids: CASRLAGGVDEQYF. The DNA for the CDR3 is TGTGCCAGCAGACTAGCGGGAGGTGTGGACGAGCAGTACTTC.